The 6 T cell receptor beta chains in this list originate from one sample, sequenced in a study of PD-L1 blockade in urothelial cancer. Time point meaning: peripheral blood 6 weeks after treatment start. Assay used: immunoSEQ multiplex PCR; TCRdb lists only in-frame clones, some missing. The table records tens of thousands of clones, more than 70% of them present only once. Sequences were derived from PBMCs, sampled around atezolizumab (anti-PD-L1) treatment. These receptors were collected from a man in his sixties with urothelial cancer.

In its sample, this clone was seen once. DNA of the CDR3: TGTGCCACCAGCAGACAACCTGGACAGGGGGCGGACGAGCAGTACTTC. Protein sequence: CATSRQPGQGADEQYF. V and J are TRBV15 and TRBJ2-7; 11 bases are shared with TRBD1. The CDR3 is 16 amino acids. V trimming: 2 bases; J trimming: 5 bases; junction bases outside the gene matches: 8. Germline V gene data show CDR1 as LNHNV and CDR2 as YYDKDF (reference sequence).

The V and J genes are TRBV7-2 and TRBJ1-5; D remains unclear. The germline V and J ends were trimmed by 3 bases and 6 bases, with 6 bases remaining between them. The CDR3 extends over 12 amino acids. The germline gives CDR1 SGHTA, CDR2 FQGNSA. CDR3 region: CASSFGGQPQHF. Written as DNA, the CDR3 is TGTGCCAGCAGCTTCGGAGGTCAGCCCCAGCATTTT.

V is TRBV6-6 and J is TRBJ1-5; D perhaps matches TRBD1 (5 bases). Deletions cut 6 bases from V and 7 bases from J, with 19 bases between. CDR1 MNHNY and CDR2 SVGAGI come from the germline V gene (reference sequence). The CDR3 totals 15 residues. The CDR3: CASRPSGSGGQPQHF. The CDR3, as DNA: TGTGCCAGCAGACCTTCCGGCTCGGGGGGGCAGCCCCAGCATTTT.

The chain carries TRBV11-2 and TRBJ2-3; the D gene is possibly TRBD2 (6 bases). CDR1 SGHAT and CDR2 FQNNGV come from the germline V gene. This CDR3 contains 18 residues. V lost 4 bases to trimming and J lost 3 bases, with 23 bases between them. CDR3 DNA: TGTGCCAGCAGCTCAGACTTAAGAGGAGGGGCACGGACAGATACGCAGTATTTT. The encoded protein is CASSSDLRGGARTDTQYF.

The chain recombines TRBV18 with TRBJ1-1; 8 nucleotides align to TRBD1. After removal of 5 bases from V and 8 bases from J, the junction contained 4 bases not matched to a gene. Germline CDR1 and CDR2: KGHSH and LQKENI. This CDR3 spans 12 amino acids. CDR3 sequence (DNA): TGTGCCAGCTCAACTGGACAGGGCGAAGCTTTCTTT. Translating gives CASSTGQGEAFF.

In this sample, this clone turned up once. This chain uses TRBV7-6 with TRBJ2-7; TRBD2 aligns across 8 bases. The germline V gene has CDR1 SGHVS and CDR2 FNYEAQ. This CDR3 contains 17 residues. V gave up 0 bases and J gave up 4 bases; unmatched junction bases: 11. DNA for the CDR3: TGTGCCAGCAGCTTAGCAGCGACTAGCGAGGGCATATACGAGCAGTACTTC. Translation gives CASSLAATSEGIYEQYF.